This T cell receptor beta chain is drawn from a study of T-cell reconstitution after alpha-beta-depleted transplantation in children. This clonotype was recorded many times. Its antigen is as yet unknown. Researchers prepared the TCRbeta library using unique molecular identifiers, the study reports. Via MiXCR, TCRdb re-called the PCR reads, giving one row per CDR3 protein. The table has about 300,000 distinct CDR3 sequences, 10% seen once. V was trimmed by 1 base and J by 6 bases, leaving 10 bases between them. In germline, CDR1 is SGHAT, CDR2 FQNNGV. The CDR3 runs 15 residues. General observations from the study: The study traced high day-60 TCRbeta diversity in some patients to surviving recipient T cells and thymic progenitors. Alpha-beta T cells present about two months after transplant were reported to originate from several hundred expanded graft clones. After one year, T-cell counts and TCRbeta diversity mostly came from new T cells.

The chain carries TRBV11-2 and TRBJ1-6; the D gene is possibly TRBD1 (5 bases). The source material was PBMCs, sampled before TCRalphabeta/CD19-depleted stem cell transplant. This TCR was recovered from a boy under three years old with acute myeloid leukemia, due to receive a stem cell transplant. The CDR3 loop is CASSLALTVNSPLHF. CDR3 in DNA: TGTGCCAGCAGCTTAGCCCTGACAGTTAATTCACCCCTCCACTTT.